This T cell receptor (beta chain) was recorded in a study of T cell responses to AZD1222 COVID-19 vaccine. Points from the study as a whole: Spike-wide vaccine-associated CD4 TCRs dominated at 160-218 and 743-854. In all cases, repertoires were sampled only after the peak T cell response.

This clone has just one count. What it recognizes is unknown. The germline V gene has CDR1 KGHSH and CDR2 LQKENI. Trimming took 8 bases from V and 6 from J; bases not matched to a gene: 10. CDR3 size: 14 residues. Data came from immunoSEQ multiplex PCR; TCRdb stores just in-frame clones and leaves some out. In the table there are some 50,000 clones, roughly 86% of which are singletons. The genes are TRBV18 and TRBJ1-1; 9 bases match TRBD1. The receptor was derived from an adult in good health. The sample in question was peripheral blood, obtained on day 0 of AZD1222 vaccination. The CDR3 spells CASRYRDREAEAFF. In DNA form, the CDR3 reads TGTGCCAGCAGATACCGGGACAGGGAGGCTGAAGCTTTCTTT.